This T cell receptor beta chain was found in a study of cytomegalovirus exposure and HLA in healthy donors. A remark on this clone: Its antigen is as yet unknown.

Vbeta (60) and Jbeta (13) primers were used in the PCR. Clones were sequenced by immunoSEQ multiplex PCR, and TCRdb holds only the in-frame ones, with some missing. The sample records roughly 200,000 clones, over 80% being singletons. Findings and caveats of the study: Overall, around 160 TCR beta chains were annotated as cytomegalovirus-associated. Common viral pathogens were later found to be apparently linked to several of the most significant clusters. CMV antigen specificity was confirmed in vitro for three CMV-associated chains.

The source is a boy aged 2 to 10 in good health and CMV-seronegative. Sequenced: PBMCs.

The CDR3 sequence: CASSQTGFFSYEQYF. CDR3 coding DNA: TGTGCCAGCAGTCAGACAGGATTCTTTTCCTACGAGCAGTACTTC. This chain joins TRBV27 and TRBJ2-5, with D possibly TRBD1 on 6 matching bases. The assigned J gene may be wrong: the sequence end matches TRBJ2-7 better. Germline lookup yields CDR1 MNHEY and CDR2 SMNVEV (reference sequence). CDR3 size: 15 residues.